This T cell receptor (beta chain) was retrieved from a study of blood T cell repertoires in COVID-19. Some clones are missing from TCRdb's copy, which holds only in-frame ones; the method was immunoSEQ multiplex PCR. This sample yields approximately 270,000 clones, of which approximately 90% are seen a single time; about 3% belongs to the top ten. This clone has a handful of counts. V lost 4 bases and J 3 bases, leaving 15 bases between the germline ends. The germline CDR1 and CDR2 sequences are MDHEN and SYDVKM. CDR3 size: 15 residues. The clonotype comes from a man aged 18 to 29 with active or convalescent COVID-19. The sequencing sample was made of peripheral blood. V usage is TRBV28 and J usage is TRBJ1-1, with D perhaps matching TRBD1 (6 bases). CDR3 in DNA: TGTGCCAGCAGTTCCAAGGGGGTTGTGGACACTGAAGCTTTCTTT. Protein sequence: CASSSKGVVDTEAFF.